The T cell receptor delta chain described here comes from a study of gamma-delta chains in newborns, infants, children. At the level of the study: Innate gammadelta T cells reportedly expand polyclonally right after birth, driven by microbial exposure, per the title.

TCRdb called clones anew from the reads with CATT. This table holds approximately 4,000 delta-chain clones, about 45% found once. Only a few counts were recorded for this clone. This clonotype originated in a child who was a newborn, infant or young child, either healthy, febrile or measles-vaccinated (not recorded which). Source: blood, taken at week 6.

The CDR3 DNA sequence: TGTGCTCTTGGGGACTTTACTTCCCTCCCCTCTGGTCGATGTTTTGCCGATAAACTCATCTTT. Translated: CALGDFTSLPSGRCFADKLIF. The V gene is TRDV1, the J gene TRDJ1, with TRDD2 as a possible D gene (5 bases). The V gene's germline CDR1 is TSWWSYY and CDR2 QGS. The CDR3 is 21 residues long. Trimming cost V 3 bases and J 3 bases, with 32 bases left between them.